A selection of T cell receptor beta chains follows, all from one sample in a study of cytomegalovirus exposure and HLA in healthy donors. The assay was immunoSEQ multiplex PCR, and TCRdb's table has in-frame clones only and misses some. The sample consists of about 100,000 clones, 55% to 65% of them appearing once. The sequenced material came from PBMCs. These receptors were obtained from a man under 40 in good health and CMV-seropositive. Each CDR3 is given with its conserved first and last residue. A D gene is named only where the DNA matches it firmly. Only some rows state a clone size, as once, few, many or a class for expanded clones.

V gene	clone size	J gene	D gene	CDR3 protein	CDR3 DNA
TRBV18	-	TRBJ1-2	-	CASSPPNLGGYTF	TGTGCCAGCTCACCACCTAACCTGGGCGGCTACACCTTC
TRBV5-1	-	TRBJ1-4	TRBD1	CASSSAGGLEKLFF	TGCGCCAGCAGCTCGGCAGGGGGACTTGAAAAACTGTTTTTT
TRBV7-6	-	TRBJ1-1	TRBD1	CASTLTGQRNTEAFF	TGTGCCAGCACCTTGACAGGGCAAAGGAACACTGAAGCTTTCTTT
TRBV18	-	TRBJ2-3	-	CASSPPGAGPFTDTQYF	TGTGCCAGCTCACCCCCAGGAGCGGGCCCCTTCACAGATACGCAGTATTTT
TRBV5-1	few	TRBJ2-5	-	CASSLEGQGEETQYF	TGCGCCAGCAGCTTGGAAGGTCAGGGCGAAGAGACCCAGTACTTC
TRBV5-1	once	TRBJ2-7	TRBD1	CASTPPTGTYEQYF	TGCGCCAGCACCCCCCCGACAGGGACCTACGAGCAGTACTTC
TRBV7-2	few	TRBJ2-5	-	CASSLAWQGETQYF	TGTGCCAGCAGCTTAGCGTGGCAGGGGGAGACCCAGTACTTC
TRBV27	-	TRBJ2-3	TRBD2	CASSLAGTSGAQYF	TGTGCCAGCAGTTTAGCGGGGACTAGCGGGGCGCAGTATTTT
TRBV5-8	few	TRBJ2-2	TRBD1	CASSLGTGDTGELFF	TGTGCCAGCAGCTTGGGGACAGGGGATACCGGGGAGCTGTTTTTT
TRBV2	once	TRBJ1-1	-	CASSPDSVTEAFF	TGTGCCAGCAGCCCGGACAGTGTCACTGAAGCTTTCTTT
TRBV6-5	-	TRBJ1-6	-	CASSSGGLGVPLHF	TGTGCCAGCAGTTCTGGGGGCTTGGGGGTTCCCCTCCACTTT
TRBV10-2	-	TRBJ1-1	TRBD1	CASRKQGLMNTEAFF	TGCGCCAGCAGGAAACAGGGGTTGATGAACACTGAAGCTTTCTTT
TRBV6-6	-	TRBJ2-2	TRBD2	CASSSSGGAVAGELFF	TGTGCCAGCAGTTCGAGCGGGGGGGCCGTGGCCGGGGAGCTGTTTTTT
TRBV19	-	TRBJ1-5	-	CASSMGRGVDQPQHF	TGTGCCAGTAGTATGGGAAGGGGCGTAGATCAGCCCCAGCATTTT
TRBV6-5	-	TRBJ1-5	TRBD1	CASTDQGGVYQPQHF	TGTGCCAGCACCGACCAGGGGGGTGTGTATCAGCCCCAGCATTTT
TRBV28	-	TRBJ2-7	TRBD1	CASSRQGRTYEQYF	TGTGCCAGCAGTCGACAGGGGAGAACCTACGAGCAGTACTTC
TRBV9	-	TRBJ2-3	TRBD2	CASSVGGVGSGVDTQYF	TGTGCCAGCAGCGTAGGAGGTGTTGGTAGCGGGGTAGATACGCAGTATTTT
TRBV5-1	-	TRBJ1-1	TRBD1	CASSFGQGGTEAFF	TGCGCCAGCAGCTTCGGACAGGGTGGCACTGAAGCTTTCTTT
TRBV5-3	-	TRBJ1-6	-	CARVLFEGDSPLHF	TGTGCCAGAGTTCTATTTGAGGGAGATTCACCCCTCCACTTT
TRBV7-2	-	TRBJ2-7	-	CASSWGGTYEQYF	TGTGCCAGCAGCTGGGGGGGCACCTACGAGCAGTACTTC
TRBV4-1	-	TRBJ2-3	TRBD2	CASSRIAGGEDTQYF	TGCGCCAGCAGCCGTATAGCGGGGGGAGAGGATACGCAGTATTTT
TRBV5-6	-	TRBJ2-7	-	CASSFGTGEQYF	TGTGCCAGCAGCTTTGGTACGGGCGAGCAGTACTTC
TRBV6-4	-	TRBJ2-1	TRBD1	CASSPTGGLYNEQFF	TGTGCCAGCAGTCCGACAGGGGGACTCTACAATGAGCAGTTCTTC
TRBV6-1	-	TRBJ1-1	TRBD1	CASREDRGHTEAFF	TGTGCCAGCAGAGAGGACAGGGGGCATACTGAAGCTTTCTTT
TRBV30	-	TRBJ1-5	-	CAWSVSMDTTSKKEGNQPQHF	TGTGCCTGGAGTGTTTCAATGGACACTACCTCCAAAAAAGAGGGCAATCAGCCCCAGCATTTT
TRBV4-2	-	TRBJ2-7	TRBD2	CASGQGSGGFGYEQYF	TGTGCCAGCGGCCAGGGTAGCGGGGGGTTTGGCTACGAGCAGTACTTC
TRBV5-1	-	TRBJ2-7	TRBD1	CASSLQGASDEQYF	TGCGCCAGCAGCTTGCAGGGGGCCTCGGACGAGCAGTACTTC
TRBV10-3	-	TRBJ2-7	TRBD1	CAISGGTGVYEQYF	TGTGCCATCAGTGGGGGGACAGGGGTCTACGAGCAGTACTTC
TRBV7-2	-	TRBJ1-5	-	CASSYKGDQPQHF	TGTGCCAGCAGCTACAAAGGAGACCAGCCCCAGCATTTT
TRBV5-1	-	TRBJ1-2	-	CASRYTGEQGGYTF	TGCGCCAGCAGATACACGGGCGAACAGGGAGGCTACACCTTC
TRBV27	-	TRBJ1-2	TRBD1	CASMGWTGANYGYTF	TGTGCCAGCATGGGCTGGACAGGGGCTAACTATGGCTACACCTTC
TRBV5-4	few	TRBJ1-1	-	CASSLFSGTWNTEAFF	TGTGCCAGCAGCTTGTTCTCCGGGACATGGAACACTGAAGCTTTCTTT
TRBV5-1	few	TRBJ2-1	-	CASSLGRLANEQFF	TGCGCCAGCAGCTTGGGGAGGCTCGCCAATGAGCAGTTCTTC
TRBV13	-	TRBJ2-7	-	CASSLSGEQYF	TGTGCCAGCAGCTTGTCAGGCGAGCAGTACTTC
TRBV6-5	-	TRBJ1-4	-	CASSYSGQRGGEKLFF	TGTGCCAGCAGTTACTCGGGTCAAAGGGGAGGGGAAAAACTGTTTTTT
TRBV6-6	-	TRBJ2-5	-	CASRSPGSGKETQYF	TGTGCCAGCAGAAGCCCGGGGTCGGGAAAAGAGACCCAGTACTTC
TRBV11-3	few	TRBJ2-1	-	CASSLGGRGEQFF	TGTGCCAGCAGCTTGGGGGGTAGGGGTGAGCAGTTCTTC
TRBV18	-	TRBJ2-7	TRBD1	CASSPSSDRAAYEQYF	TGTGCCAGCTCACCTTCCTCGGACAGGGCGGCCTACGAGCAGTACTTC
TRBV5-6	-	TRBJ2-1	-	CASKETGDSYNEQFF	TGTGCCAGCAAAGAAACGGGGGACAGCTACAATGAGCAGTTCTTC
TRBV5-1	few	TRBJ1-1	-	CASSRGGDTEAFF	TGCGCCAGCAGTCGTGGGGGGGACACTGAAGCTTTCTTT
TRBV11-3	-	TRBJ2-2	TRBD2	CASSLKSWAGGTGELFF	TGTGCCAGCAGCTTAAAATCCTGGGCGGGGGGCACCGGGGAGCTGTTTTTT
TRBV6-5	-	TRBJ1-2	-	CASSPRGGNYGYTF	TGTGCCAGCAGCCCAAGAGGGGGTAACTATGGCTACACCTTC
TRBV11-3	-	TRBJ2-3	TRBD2	CASSFSWTSGGPTDTQYF	TGTGCCAGCAGCTTCTCCTGGACTAGCGGGGGGCCGACAGATACGCAGTATTTT
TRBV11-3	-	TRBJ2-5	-	CASSLGGPSVDQYF	TGTGCCAGCAGCTTAGGCGGCCCCTCGGTTGACCAGTACTTC
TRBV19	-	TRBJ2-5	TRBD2	CASSLASGETQYF	TGTGCCAGTAGTCTGGCTAGCGGAGAGACCCAGTACTTC
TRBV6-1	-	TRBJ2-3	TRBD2	CASTISGGGTDTQYF	TGTGCCAGTACGATTAGCGGGGGGGGCACAGATACGCAGTATTTT
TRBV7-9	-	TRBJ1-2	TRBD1	CASSLDRGDGYTF	TGTGCCAGCAGCTTGGACAGGGGCGACGGCTACACCTTC
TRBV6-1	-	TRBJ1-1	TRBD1	CASSVGTGAGGAFF	TGTGCCAGCAGTGTCGGGACAGGGGCCGGAGGAGCTTTCTTT
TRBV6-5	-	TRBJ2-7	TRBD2	CASSYRAGGPYEQYF	TGTGCCAGCAGTTACCGGGCGGGGGGCCCTTACGAGCAGTACTTC
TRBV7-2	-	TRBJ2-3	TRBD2	CASSFSGGSTDTQYF	TGTGCCAGCAGCTTTAGCGGGGGTAGCACAGATACGCAGTATTTT